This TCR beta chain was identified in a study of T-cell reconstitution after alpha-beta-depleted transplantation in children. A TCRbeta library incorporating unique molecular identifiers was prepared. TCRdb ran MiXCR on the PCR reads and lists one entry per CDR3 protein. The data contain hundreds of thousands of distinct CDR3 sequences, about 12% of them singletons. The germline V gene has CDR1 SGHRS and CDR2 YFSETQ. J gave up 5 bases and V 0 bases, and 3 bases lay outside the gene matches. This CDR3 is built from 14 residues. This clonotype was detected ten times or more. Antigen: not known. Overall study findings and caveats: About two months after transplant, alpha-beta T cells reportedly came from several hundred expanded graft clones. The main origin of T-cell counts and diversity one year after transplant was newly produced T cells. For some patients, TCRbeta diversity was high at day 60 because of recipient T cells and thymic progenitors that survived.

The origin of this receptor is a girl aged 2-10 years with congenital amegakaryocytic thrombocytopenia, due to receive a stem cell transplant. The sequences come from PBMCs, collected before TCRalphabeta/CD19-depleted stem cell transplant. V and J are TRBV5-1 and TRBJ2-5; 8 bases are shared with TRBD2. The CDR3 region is CASSLGSGSETQYF. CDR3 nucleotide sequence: TGCGCCAGCAGCTTGGGAAGCGGGAGTGAGACCCAGTACTTC.